Included here is one T cell receptor beta chain sequence, with context. Its antigen is still unknown. The sample has other DNA sequences that encode this CDR3 too. CDR1 and CDR2 from the germline V gene are SEHNR and FQNEAQ (reference sequence). This CDR3 contains 13 residues. Trimming stripped 5 bases from V and 2 bases from J, with 7 bases between. TCRdb's copy holds only in-frame clones and misses some; the assay was immunoSEQ multiplex PCR. Of some 2,100,000 clones in the sample, about 92% were seen once. This entry is derived from a study of shared clonotypes between healthy human individuals. Points from the study as a whole: Generation probability values for non-shared clonotypes were lower than those for clonotypes shared by all four donors. A handful of donors had around 5% of their naive CD4 clonotypes in common. Naive subsets tended to show greater estimated richness than memory subsets.

CD8 cells classed as naive were CD45RO-negative and positively selected for CCR7, excluding terminally differentiated effector memory CD45RA+ cells. Donation came from healthy HIV-negative adults that had no recent acute infections or vaccinations. The receptor was derived from a man aged 18-30 years in good health. Some clones in this sample may be carry-over from other donors' samples. This sequence joins TRBV7-9 and TRBJ1-5; D is undetermined. The sequencing input was naive CD8+ T cells from PBMCs. In nucleotides, the CDR3 is TGTGCCAGCAGCACAACCGGCAATCAGCCCCAGCATTTT. This gives the protein CASSTTGNQPQHF.